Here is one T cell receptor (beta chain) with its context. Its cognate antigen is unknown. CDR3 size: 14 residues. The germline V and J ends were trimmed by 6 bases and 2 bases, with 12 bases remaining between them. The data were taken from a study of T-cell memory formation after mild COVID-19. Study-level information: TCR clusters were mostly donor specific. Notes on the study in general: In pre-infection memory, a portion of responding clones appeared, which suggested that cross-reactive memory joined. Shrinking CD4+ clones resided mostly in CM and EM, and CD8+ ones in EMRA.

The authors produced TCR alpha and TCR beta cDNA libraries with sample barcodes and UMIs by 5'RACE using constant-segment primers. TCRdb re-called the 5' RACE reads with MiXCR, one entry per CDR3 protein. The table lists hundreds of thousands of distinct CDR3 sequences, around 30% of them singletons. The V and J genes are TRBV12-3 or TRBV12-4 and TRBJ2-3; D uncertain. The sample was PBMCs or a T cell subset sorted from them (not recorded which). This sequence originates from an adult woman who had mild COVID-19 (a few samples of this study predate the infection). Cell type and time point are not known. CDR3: CASRADKATDTQYF. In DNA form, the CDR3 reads TGTGCCAGCAGGGCAGATAAAGCCACAGATACGCAGTATTTT.